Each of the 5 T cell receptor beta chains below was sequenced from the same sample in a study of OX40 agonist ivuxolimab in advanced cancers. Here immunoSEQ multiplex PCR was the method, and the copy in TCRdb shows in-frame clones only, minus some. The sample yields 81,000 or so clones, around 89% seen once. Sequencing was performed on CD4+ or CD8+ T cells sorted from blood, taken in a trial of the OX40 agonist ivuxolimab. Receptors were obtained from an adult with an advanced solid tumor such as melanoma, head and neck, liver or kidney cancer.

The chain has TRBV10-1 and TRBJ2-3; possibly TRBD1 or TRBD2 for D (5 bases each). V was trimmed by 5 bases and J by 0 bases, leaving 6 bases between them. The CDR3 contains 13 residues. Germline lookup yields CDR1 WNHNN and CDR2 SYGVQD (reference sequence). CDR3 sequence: CASSRDSTDTQYF. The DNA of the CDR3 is TGCGCCAGCAGTAGGGACAGCACAGATACGCAGTATTTT.

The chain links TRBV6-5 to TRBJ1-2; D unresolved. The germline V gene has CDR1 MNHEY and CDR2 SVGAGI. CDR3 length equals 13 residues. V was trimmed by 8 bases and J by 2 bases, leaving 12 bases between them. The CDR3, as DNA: TGTGCCAGCGGGGTCGGCCGGAACTATGGCTACACCTTC. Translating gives CASGVGRNYGYTF.

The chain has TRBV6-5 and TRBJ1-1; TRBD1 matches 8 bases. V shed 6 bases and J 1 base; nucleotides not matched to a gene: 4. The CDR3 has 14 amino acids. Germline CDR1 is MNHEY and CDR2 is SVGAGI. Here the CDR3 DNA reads TGTGCCAGCAGATGGACAGGGTCGAACACTGAAGCTTTCTTT. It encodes CASRWTGSNTEAFF.

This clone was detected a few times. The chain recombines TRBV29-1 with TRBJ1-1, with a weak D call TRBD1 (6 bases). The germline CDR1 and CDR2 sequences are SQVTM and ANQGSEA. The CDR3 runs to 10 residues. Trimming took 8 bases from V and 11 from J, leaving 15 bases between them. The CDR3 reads CSSHRGEAFF. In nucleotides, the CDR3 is TGCAGCTCCCATAGGGGGGAGGCTTTCTTT.

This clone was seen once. CDR3 sequence reads: CASSPEDTLGNTIYF. The CDR3 coding sequence is TGTGCCAGCTCACCCGAGGACACTCTTGGAAACACCATATATTTT. The V gene is TRBV18, the J gene TRBJ1-3, with D possibly TRBD1 on 5 matching bases. Trimming left V 3 bases short and J 3 bases short, with 12 bases between. This CDR3 contains 15 residues. Germline assignment: CDR1 KGHSH and CDR2 LQKENI.